The 22 T cell receptor beta chains below all came from one sample that was sequenced in a study of radiation and T cells in renal cell carcinoma. TCRdb keeps only in-frame clones here, not all; method: immunoSEQ multiplex PCR. Altogether 100,000 to 150,000 clones are present, 81% being singletons, with the ten largest covering approximately 2%. The time point denotes: blood 2 weeks post-SBRT. Treatment given: 15 Gy SBRT to primary tumor, nephrectomy 4 weeks later. This specimen was blood, taken from a patient whose treatment included radiotherapy and nephrectomy. These receptor sequences come from a woman in her sixties or seventies with renal cell carcinoma.

The chain uses TRBV11-2 and TRBJ1-6; D not certain. This CDR3 spans 14 amino acids. CDR1 is SGHAT, CDR2 FQNNGV, per germline. The germline V and J ends were trimmed by 4 bases and 9 bases, with 13 bases remaining between them. The chain's CDR3 is CASSSLGPFSPLHF. In nucleotides, the CDR3 is TGTGCCAGCAGCTCCTTAGGGCCTTTTTCACCCCTCCACTTT.

This chain uses TRBV4-1 with TRBJ2-5, with D perhaps TRBD2 (5 bases). Per germline, CDR1 MGHRA and CDR2 YSYEKL. This CDR3 comprises 14 residues. Trimming took 1 base from V and 5 from J, leaving 11 bases between them. CDR3 residues: CASSQAGSAETQYF. The CDR3 DNA sequence: TGCGCCAGCAGCCAAGCGGGGTCTGCCGAGACCCAGTACTTC.

The chain recombines TRBV7-9 with TRBJ2-3; D unclear. Germline CDR1 SEHNR, CDR2 FQNEAQ (reference sequence). This CDR3 has 12 amino acids. Trimming took 7 bases from V and 5 from J, leaving 10 bases between them. CDR3: CASNHGRDTQYF. DNA for the CDR3: TGTGCCAGCAACCACGGTAGAGATACGCAGTATTTT.

The chain has TRBV6-6 and TRBJ2-5; D not resolved. Germline CDR1 MNHNY, CDR2 SVGAGI (reference sequence). The CDR3 runs 14 residues. The V end was cut by 8 bases, the J end by 3 bases, with 16 bases between. The DNA for the CDR3 is TGTGCCAGCCTATTGTATGGTCATGAAGAGACCCAGTACTTC. Translating it yields CASLLYGHEETQYF.

This sequence joins TRBV19 and TRBJ1-5; 8 nucleotides match TRBD1. Germline V lookup: CDR1 LNHDA, CDR2 SQIVND (reference sequence). The V gene end was trimmed by 4 bases and the J gene end by 6 bases; junction bases not matched to a gene: 8. The CDR3 length is 15 residues. CDR3 residues: CASSTLDRGSQPQHF. DNA of the CDR3: TGTGCCAGTAGTACTCTCGACAGGGGCAGTCAGCCCCAGCATTTT.

The rearrangement joins TRBV27 to TRBJ2-1; 7 nucleotides agree with TRBD1. There are 14 residues in the CDR3. The germline CDR1 and CDR2 sequences are MNHEY and SMNVEV (reference sequence). V dropped 7 bases and J dropped 4; count of bases not matched to a gene: 7. Written as DNA, the CDR3 is TGTGCCAGCAAGACCGGGACAGATTACAATGAGCAGTTCTTC. This translates into CASKTGTDYNEQFF.

This chain links TRBV7-9 with TRBJ2-7, with 8 nucleotides matching TRBD1. The CDR3 loop spans 15 amino acids. Germline trimming cut 5 bases from V and 0 bases from J; bases unmatched to any gene: 6. CDR1 and CDR2 from the germline V gene are SEHNR and FQNEAQ (reference sequence). This chain's CDR3 is CASSPQGGPSYEQYF. CDR3 bases: TGTGCCAGCAGCCCACAGGGGGGCCCCTCCTACGAGCAGTACTTC.

The V gene is TRBV19, the J gene TRBJ2-6; TRBD1 is a possible D gene (6 bases). This CDR3 contains 14 residues. V lost 7 bases and J 6 bases, leaving 13 bases between the germline ends. CDR1 LNHDA and CDR2 SQIVND come from the germline V gene (reference sequence). CDR3 region: CASTVGTMANVLTF. In DNA form, the CDR3 reads TGTGCCAGTACCGTAGGGACAATGGCCAACGTCCTGACTTTC. Full variable domain (rest looked up from reference TRBV19 and TRBJ2-6): DGGITQSPKYLFRKEGQNVTLSCEQNLNHDAMYWYRQDPGQGLRLIYYSQIVNDFQKGDIAEGYSVSREKKESFPLTVTSAQKNPTAFYLCASTVGTMANVLTFGAGSRLTVL.

The chain joins TRBV9 to TRBJ2-5; 7 bases are a match to TRBD2. This CDR3 is 16 amino acids long. Germline V gene lookup returns CDR1 SGDLS and CDR2 YYNGEE. The ends lost 0 bases at V and 2 bases at J; junction bases unmatched: 7. CDR3: CASSVGPRDYQETQYF. The CDR3 DNA is TGTGCCAGCAGCGTAGGCCCCCGGGACTATCAAGAGACCCAGTACTTC.

This rearrangement joins TRBV27 to TRBJ1-2; D unresolved. Trimming stripped 3 bases from V and 4 bases from J, with 9 bases between. The germline CDR1 and CDR2 sequences are MNHEY and SMNVEV (reference sequence). The CDR3 extends over 13 amino acids. CDR3 amino acids: CASSLLRGYGYTF. CDR3 nucleotides: TGTGCCAGCAGTTTGCTCCGCGGCTATGGCTACACCTTC.

The chain carries TRBV7-2 and TRBJ1-4; possibly TRBD1 for D (5 bases). V was pared by 5 bases and J by 4 bases, with 14 bases between. Germline lookup yields CDR1 SGHTA and CDR2 FQGNSA. This CDR3 has 15 amino acids. The CDR3 coding sequence is TGTGCCAGCAGCCCGTTAGGGGCCCGTAATGAAAAACTGTTTTTT. Translation gives CASSPLGARNEKLFF.

V usage is TRBV2 and J usage is TRBJ2-4; 8 positions agree with TRBD1. The J segment lost 2 bases and the V segment lost 9 bases, leaving 6 bases of the junction unmatched. From germline, CDR1 is SNHLY and CDR2 FYNNEI. CDR3 length: 14 residues. The CDR3: CARQGEGTKNIQYF. The CDR3 DNA reads as TGTGCCAGACAGGGGGAAGGGACCAAAAACATTCAGTACTTC.

The V call is TRBV7-9, the J call TRBJ2-7; D call uncertain. Trimming removed 1 base at V and 0 bases at J, with 10 bases between. Germline V gene lookup returns CDR1 SEHNR and CDR2 FQNEAQ (reference sequence). The CDR3 is 15 residues long. CDR3 loop: CASSLGQLSSYEQYF. CDR3 nucleotides: TGTGCCAGCAGCTTAGGACAACTGAGCTCCTACGAGCAGTACTTC.

This chain connects TRBV6-5 to TRBJ1-6; D possibly corresponds to TRBD1 (6 bases). The CDR3 runs to 14 residues. Trimming removed 6 bases from V and 7 bases from J, with 13 bases in between. Germline V CDR1 and CDR2: MNHEY, SVGAGI. CDR3 region: CASRPQGRNSPLHF. In DNA, the CDR3 is TGTGCCAGCAGGCCACAGGGTCGGAATTCACCCCTCCACTTT.

This clone showed up just a few times. V and J are TRBV2 and TRBJ1-1, with no clear D. Germline V gives CDR1 SNHLY, CDR2 FYNNEI. V dropped 5 bases and J dropped 1 base, with 8 bases sitting between them. The CDR3 totals 13 residues. This CDR3 is CASSSQTNTEAFF. DNA of the CDR3: TGTGCCAGCAGTTCCCAGACGAACACTGAAGCTTTCTTT.

This clone has more than one count but fewer than ten. The chain links TRBV29-1 to TRBJ2-7, with a possible D match to TRBD1 (6 bases). Trimming removed 5 bases from V and 4 bases from J, with 9 bases in between. Germline-derived CDR1 and CDR2 are SQVTM and ANQGSEA. This CDR3 region has 11 residues. CDR3 in DNA: TGCAGCGTTTTCCAGGGGTACGAGCAGTACTTC. It codes for CSVFQGYEQYF.

The CDR3 DNA sequence: TGTGCCATCATGGGACAGACCAACACTGAAGCTTTCTTT. This sequence encodes CAIMGQTNTEAFF. The chain carries TRBV10-3 and TRBJ1-1; 7 nucleotides agree with TRBD1. Per germline, CDR1 ENHRY and CDR2 SYGVKD. This CDR3 spans 13 amino acids. Trimming cost V 7 bases and J 2 bases; bases outside gene matches: 4.

The chain recombines TRBV6-5 with TRBJ1-1; D might be TRBD1 (5 bases). Trimming took off 5 bases at V and 6 bases at J, with 7 bases between the two ends. CDR3 length: 11 residues. In germline, CDR1 is MNHEY, CDR2 SVGAGI. The CDR3 sequence: CASSRGPEAFF. The CDR3 region has the DNA TGTGCCAGCAGTAGGGGCCCTGAAGCTTTCTTT.

This clone was counted between two and nine times. The junction departs from the called germline gene at one end, perhaps through a read error. V gene TRBV7-7 combines with J gene TRBJ1-1; D uncertain. The length of the CDR3 is 13 residues. CDR1 is SSHAT, CDR2 FNYEAQ, per germline (reference sequence). CDR3 residues: CASSRNLNTEAFF. DNA of the CDR3: TGTGCTAGCAGCCGTAATTTGAACACTGAAGCTTTCTTT.

The rearrangement joins TRBV7-9 to TRBJ2-7; perhaps TRBD2 as D (5 bases). Per the germline V gene, CDR1 is SEHNR and CDR2 is FQNEAQ (reference sequence). V gave up 5 bases and J gave up 1 base, with 9 bases separating them. This CDR3 is built from 13 residues. The CDR3 protein is CASSAPGSYEQYF. The CDR3 DNA reads as TGTGCCAGCAGCGCGCCGGGGTCCTACGAGCAGTACTTC.

This clone was seen once. The chain is built from TRBV11-1 and TRBJ1-4; 7 positions match TRBD1. The CDR3 length is 15 residues. CDR1 and CDR2 (germline): SGHAT, FQDESV (reference sequence). Losses at the gene ends were 5 bases for V and 4 bases for J; bases not matched to a gene: 7. The CDR3 sequence: CASSAPGQNNEKLFF. Here the CDR3 DNA reads TGTGCCAGCAGCGCCCCGGGACAGAATAATGAAAAACTGTTTTTT.

V is TRBV6-5 and J is TRBJ1-1; D gene uncertain. Per the germline V gene, CDR1 is MNHEY and CDR2 is SVGAGI. The CDR3 length is 14 residues. Trimming took 2 bases from V and 1 from J, leaving 8 bases between them. The DNA of the CDR3 is TGTGCCAGCAGTTACGCGGACTCGAACACTGAAGCTTTCTTT. This gives the protein CASSYADSNTEAFF.